Below are 15 T cell receptor beta chains sequenced from a single sample in a study of vaccination effects on CD4 cells after COVID-19. ViraFEST assay sequencing came after antigen-specific CD4+ T cells were expanded with viral peptide pools. At the end of 9 to 11 days of culture, CD4+ T cells were isolated. Clones were sequenced by immunoSEQ multiplex PCR, and TCRdb holds only the in-frame ones, with some missing. The sample shows approximately 15,000 clones, 76% of them seen only once. What these receptors recognize is not known. The sequenced sample was CD4+ T cells from PBMCs cultured with HCoV-229E spike peptides, obtained before COVID-19 vaccination. These receptors were taken from a human donor who received a COVID-19 vaccine.

Sample share makes this clone large. This chain joins TRBV7-3 and TRBJ2-1; tentative D call: TRBD2 (5 bases). Trimming removed 4 bases at V and 12 bases at J, with 25 bases between. The germline CDR1 and CDR2 sequences are SGHTA and FQGTGA. The CDR3 contains 16 residues. Here the CDR3 reads CASSSADYLSPQGQFF. CDR3 nucleotides: TGTGCCAGCAGCTCGGCCGACTATCTTAGTCCACAAGGGCAGTTCTTC.

This chain joins TRBV6-5 and TRBJ2-1, with TRBD1 matching over 7 bases. There are 15 residues in the CDR3. Germline assignment: CDR1 MNHEY and CDR2 SVGAGI. With 1 base clipped from V and 10 bases from J, the junction kept 10 bases outside the gene matches. The CDR3 DNA reads TGTGCCAGCAGTTACTTATCCACAGGGGCAGGGGAGCAGTTCTTC. This encodes CASSYLSTGAGEQFF.

The genes are TRBV28 and TRBJ1-1; D gene unclear. The CDR3 has 10 residues. CDR1 is MDHEN, CDR2 SYDVKM, per germline. V was pared by 3 bases and J by 11 bases, with 7 bases between. CDR3 bases: TGTGCCAGCAGTTTCAAGGTGGCTTTCTTT. Amino acids: CASSFKVAFF.

The chain employs TRBV12-3 or TRBV12-4 and TRBJ2-5; D unclear. The CDR3 runs to 13 residues. Trimming took off 3 bases at V and 5 bases at J, with 10 bases between the two ends. The CDR3 region has the DNA TGTGCCAGCAGTTTTAATTCACGGGAGACCCAGTACTTC. Translation: CASSFNSRETQYF.

A single count supports this clone. The chain is built from TRBV7-8 and TRBJ1-2; D may be TRBD1 (5 bases). Germline V gene lookup returns CDR1 SGHVS and CDR2 FQNEAQ. The CDR3 is made up of 15 amino acids. V lost 5 bases and J 3 bases, leaving 16 bases between the germline ends. The CDR3 reads CASSKTTVTDYGYTF. The CDR3 DNA sequence: TGTGCCAGCAGCAAGACGACAGTTACTGACTATGGCTACACCTTC.

The J gene is TRBJ2-7, the V gene TRBV28; D uncertain. V was cut by 5 bases and J by 2 bases, with 16 bases left in between. Germline V CDR1 and CDR2: MDHEN, SYDVKM. The CDR3 totals 15 residues. The CDR3 loop is CASSPTPLGTYEQYF. CDR3 DNA: TGTGCCAGCAGTCCGACCCCTTTGGGGACCTACGAGCAGTACTTC.

The chain uses TRBV11-2 and TRBJ1-4, with TRBD1 as a possible D gene (6 bases). V lost 5 bases and J 4 bases, leaving 11 bases between the germline ends. The CDR3 totals 14 residues. Germline V lookup: CDR1 SGHAT, CDR2 FQNNGV. The CDR3 DNA follows: TGTGCCAGCAGCCGGGACAATGGTAATGAAAAACTGTTTTTT. Its translation is CASSRDNGNEKLFF. Looking up the rest from reference TRBV11-2 and TRBJ1-4 gives the full variable domain: EAGVAQSPRYKIIEKRQSVAFWCNPISGHATLYWYQQILGQGPKLLIQFQNNGVVDDSQLPKDRFSAERLKGVDSTLKIQPAKLEDSAVYLCASSRDNGNEKLFFGSGTQLSVL.

The J gene is TRBJ1-1, the V gene TRBV7-2; tentatively, D is TRBD1 (5 bases). V was pared by 4 bases and J by 0 bases, with 9 bases between. The CDR3 is 14 residues long. The germline V gene has CDR1 SGHTA and CDR2 FQGNSA. Written as DNA, the CDR3 is TGTGCCAGCAGCTCGGGACGGCTGAACACTGAAGCTTTCTTT. Translating it yields CASSSGRLNTEAFF.

CDR3 amino acids: CASRPPNNAEQFF. CDR3 nucleotides: TGTGCCAGCAGGCCCCCTAACAATGCTGAGCAGTTCTTC. The genes are TRBV27 and TRBJ2-1; D call uncertain. The CDR3 has 13 residues. Germline loops: CDR1 MNHEY, CDR2 SMNVEV (reference sequence). V was shortened by 6 bases and J by 9 bases, with 15 bases between the two germline ends.

The rearrangement uses TRBV11-2 and TRBJ2-7, with 9 bases aligning to TRBD1. CDR3 length equals 13 residues. Germline V lookup: CDR1 SGHAT, CDR2 FQNNGV. With 5 bases clipped from V and 3 bases from J, the junction kept 2 bases outside the gene matches. CDR3 sequence (DNA): TGTGCCAGCAGCACAGGGGGCGGCTACGAGCAGTACTTC. It is translated as CASSTGGGYEQYF.

This chain's CDR3 is CSVEYRPAETQYF. The CDR3 DNA sequence: TGCAGCGTTGAATACAGGCCGGCAGAGACCCAGTACTTC. The chain recombines TRBV29-1 with TRBJ2-5, with D perhaps matching TRBD1 (5 bases). Germline CDR1 and CDR2: SQVTM and ANQGSEA. This CDR3 is built from 13 residues. The V end lost 2 bases, the J end lost 4 bases, and 11 bases lay between the germline ends.

The chain employs TRBV20-1 and TRBJ1-5; TRBD1 aligns across 8 bases. Per germline, CDR1 DFQATT and CDR2 SNEGSKA (reference sequence). CDR3 length: 11 residues. J lost 7 bases, V lost 4 bases, and 0 bases had no gene match. The CDR3 DNA is TGCAGTGCTACAGGGGGCCAGCCCCAGCATTTT. Residues: CSATGGQPQHF.

The CDR3 is CASTRQGVMSGNTIYF. The CDR3 DNA sequence: TGTGCCAGCACCCGGCAAGGGGTCATGTCGGGAAACACCATATATTTT. The genes are TRBV7-2 and TRBJ1-3; a possible D gene is TRBD1 (5 bases). The CDR3 sequence is 16 residues long. The V end was cut by 7 bases, the J end by 4 bases, with 20 bases between. Germline lookup yields CDR1 SGHTA and CDR2 FQGNSA.

This chain uses TRBV12-5 with TRBJ2-3; the D gene is possibly TRBD1 (5 bases). CDR3 length equals 16 residues. V was trimmed by 5 bases and J by 2 bases, leaving 17 bases between them. Germline loops: CDR1 LGHNT, CDR2 FRNRAP. The CDR3 region is CASGRQRMGITDTQYF. The CDR3 nucleotides are TGTGCTAGTGGTCGACAGAGGATGGGGATCACAGATACGCAGTATTTT. The full variable domain, completed using reference TRBV12-5 and TRBJ2-3, is DARVTQTPRHKVTEMGQEVTMRCQPILGHNTVFWYRQTMMQGLELLAYFRNRAPLDDSGMPKDRFSAEMPDATLATLKIQPSEPRDSAVYFCASGRQRMGITDTQYFGPGTRLTVL.

The rearrangement links TRBV18 to TRBJ1-1; no reliable D call. The CDR3 runs 14 residues. The germline V and J ends were trimmed by 5 bases and 1 base, with 11 bases remaining between them. In germline, CDR1 is KGHSH, CDR2 LQKENI. The CDR3: CASSYQTENTEAFF. CDR3 DNA sequence: TGTGCCAGCTCATACCAAACAGAGAACACTGAAGCTTTCTTT.